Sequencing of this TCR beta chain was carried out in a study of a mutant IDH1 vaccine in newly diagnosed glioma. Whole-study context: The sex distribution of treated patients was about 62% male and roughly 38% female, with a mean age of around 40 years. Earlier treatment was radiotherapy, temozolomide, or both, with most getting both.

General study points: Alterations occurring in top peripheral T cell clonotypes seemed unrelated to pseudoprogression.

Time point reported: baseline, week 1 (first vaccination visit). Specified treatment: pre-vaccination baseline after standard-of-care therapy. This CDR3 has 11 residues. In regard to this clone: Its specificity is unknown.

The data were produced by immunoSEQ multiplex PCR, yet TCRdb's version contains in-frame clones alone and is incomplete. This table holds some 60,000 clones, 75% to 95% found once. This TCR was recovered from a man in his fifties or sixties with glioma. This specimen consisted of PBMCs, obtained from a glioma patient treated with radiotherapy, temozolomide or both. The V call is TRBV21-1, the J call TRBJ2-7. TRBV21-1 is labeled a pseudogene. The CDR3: CASSRAYEQYF. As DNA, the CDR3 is TGTGCCAGCAGCAGGGCCTACGAGCAGTACTTC.